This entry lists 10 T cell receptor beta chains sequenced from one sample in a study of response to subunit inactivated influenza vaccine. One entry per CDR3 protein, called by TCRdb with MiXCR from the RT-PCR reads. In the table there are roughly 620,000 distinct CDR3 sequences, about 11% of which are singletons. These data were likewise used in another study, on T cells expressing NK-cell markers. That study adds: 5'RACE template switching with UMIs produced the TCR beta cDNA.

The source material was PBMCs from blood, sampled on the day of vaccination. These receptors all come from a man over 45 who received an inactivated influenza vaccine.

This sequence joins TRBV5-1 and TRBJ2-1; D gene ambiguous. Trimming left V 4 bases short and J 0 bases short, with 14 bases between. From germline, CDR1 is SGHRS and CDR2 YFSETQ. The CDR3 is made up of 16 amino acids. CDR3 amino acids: CASSPRHPRSYNEQFF. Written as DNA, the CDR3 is TGCGCCAGCAGCCCTCGGCACCCGCGCTCCTACAATGAGCAGTTCTTC.

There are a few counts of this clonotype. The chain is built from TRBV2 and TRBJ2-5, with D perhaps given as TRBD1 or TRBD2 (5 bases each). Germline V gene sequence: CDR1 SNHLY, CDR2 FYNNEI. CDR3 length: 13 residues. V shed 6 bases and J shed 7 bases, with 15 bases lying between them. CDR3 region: CASRTGPGTTQYF. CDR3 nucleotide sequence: TGTGCCAGCAGGACGGGACCCGGTACGACCCAGTACTTC.

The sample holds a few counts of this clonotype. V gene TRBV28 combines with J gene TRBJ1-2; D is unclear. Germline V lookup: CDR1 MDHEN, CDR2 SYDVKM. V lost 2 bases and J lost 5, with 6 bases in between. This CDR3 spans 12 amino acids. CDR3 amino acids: CASSLALYGYTF. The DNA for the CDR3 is TGTGCCAGCAGTTTAGCGCTTTATGGCTACACCTTC.

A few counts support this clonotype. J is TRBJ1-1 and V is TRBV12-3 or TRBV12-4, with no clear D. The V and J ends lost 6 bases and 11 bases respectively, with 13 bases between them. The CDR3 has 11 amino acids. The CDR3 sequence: CASSPPPGAFF. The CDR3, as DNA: TGTGCCAGCAGCCCCCCGCCCGGGGCTTTCTTT.

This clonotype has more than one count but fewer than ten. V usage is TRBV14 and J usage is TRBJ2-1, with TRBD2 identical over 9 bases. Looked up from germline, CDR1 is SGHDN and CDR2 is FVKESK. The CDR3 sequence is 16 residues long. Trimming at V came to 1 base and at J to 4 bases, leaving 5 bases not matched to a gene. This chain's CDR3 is CASSQGPAGGYNEQFF. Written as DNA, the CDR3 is TGTGCCAGCAGCCAAGGGCCAGCGGGGGGATACAATGAGCAGTTCTTC.

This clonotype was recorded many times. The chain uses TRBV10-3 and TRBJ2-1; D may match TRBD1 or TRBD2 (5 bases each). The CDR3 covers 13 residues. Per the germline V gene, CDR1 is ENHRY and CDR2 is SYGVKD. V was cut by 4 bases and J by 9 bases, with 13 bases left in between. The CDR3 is CAISAGGLGEQFF. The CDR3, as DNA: TGTGCCATCAGTGCTGGGGGATTGGGTGAGCAGTTCTTC.

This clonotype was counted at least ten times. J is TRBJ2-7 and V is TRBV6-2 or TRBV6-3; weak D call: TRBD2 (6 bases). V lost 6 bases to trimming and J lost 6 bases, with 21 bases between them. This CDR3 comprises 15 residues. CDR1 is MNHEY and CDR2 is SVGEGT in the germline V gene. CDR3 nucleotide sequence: TGTGCCAGCAGCACATTAGCGGAGTTCCCGTTCGAGCAGTACTTC. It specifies CASSTLAEFPFEQYF.

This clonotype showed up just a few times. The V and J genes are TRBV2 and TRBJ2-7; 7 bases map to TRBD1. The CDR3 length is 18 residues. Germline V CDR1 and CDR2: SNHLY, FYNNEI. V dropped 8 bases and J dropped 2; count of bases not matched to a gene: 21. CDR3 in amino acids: CASQIKQGQLFFAYEQYF. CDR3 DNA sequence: TGTGCCAGCCAGATTAAACAGGGGCAACTATTCTTCGCCTACGAGCAGTACTTC.

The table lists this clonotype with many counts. CDR3 DNA: TGCGCCAGCAGCTTGGATTGGACGGAGGGCTCAGATACGCAGTATTTT. It encodes CASSLDWTEGSDTQYF. The chain joins TRBV5-1 to TRBJ2-3; perhaps TRBD2 as D (6 bases). Germline assignment: CDR1 SGHRS and CDR2 YFSETQ. The CDR3 sequence is 16 residues long. The V gene lost 0 bases and the J gene lost 4 bases, with 15 bases spanning the gap.

The CDR3 spells CASSQAYREGGYEQYF. The CDR3 DNA is TGCGCCAGCAGCCAAGCTTACAGGGAAGGGGGCTACGAGCAGTACTTC. The chain is built from TRBV4-3 and TRBJ2-7, with D possibly matching TRBD1 (6 bases). Germline CDR1 and CDR2: LGHNA and YSLEER. The germline V and J ends were trimmed by 1 base and 3 bases, with 16 bases remaining between them. CDR3 length equals 16 residues.